Sequencing of this T cell receptor beta chain was carried out in a study of shared clonotypes between healthy human individuals. A remark on this clone: What it binds is not known.

Study-wide points: Shared clonotypes: about 5% naive CD4, around 3.5% naive CD8, roughly 2.4% memory CD4, around 0.4% memory CD8. When compared with the clonotypes that were shared by all four sorted-subset donors, the non-shared clonotypes turned out to have lower generation probabilities.

This CDR3 comprises 15 residues. Germline lookup yields CDR1 SGHTS and CDR2 YDEGEE. Trimming stripped 5 bases from V and 0 bases from J, with 12 bases between. Per the original methods: ImmunoSEQ output lacked quality scores and full-length reads, limiting matched filtering. Libraries were prepared by immunoSEQ multiplex PCR; TCRdb keeps only in-frame clonotypes and omits some of them. V and J calls and clone size are as listed in that table; D and trimming were resolved from the DNA. The sample contains 2.3 million or so clones, 93% of which appear only once. The sequence was collected from a man younger than 35 in good health. Some clones in this sample may be carry-over from other donors' samples. The sample taken for sequencing was naive CD4+ T cells from PBMCs. Subset specified: CD45RA+ positively selected. The gene calls are TRBV5-8 and TRBJ1-5, with TRBD1 as a possible D gene (6 bases). The CDR3 coding sequence is TGTGCCAGCAGTCGTCAGGGGTATAGCAATCAGCCCCAGCATTTT. Protein product: CASSRQGYSNQPQHF. The complete variable domain, with remaining parts taken from reference TRBV5-8 and TRBJ1-5, reads EAGVTQSPTHLIKTRGQQATLRCSPISGHTSVYWYQQALGLGLQFLLWYDEGEERNRGNFPPRFSGRQFPNYSSELNVNALELEDSALYLCASSRQGYSNQPQHFGDGTRLSIL.